These 23 T cell receptor beta chains were all obtained from the same sample, sequenced in a study of blood T cell repertoires in COVID-19. Libraries were prepared by immunoSEQ multiplex PCR; TCRdb keeps only in-frame clonotypes and omits some of them. The table lists approximately 340,000 clones, around 88% of them singletons. Specimen: peripheral blood. These receptors came from a man aged 30 to 39 with active or convalescent COVID-19.

The J gene is TRBJ2-7, the V gene TRBV28, with D perhaps TRBD2 (5 bases). CDR3 length equals 15 residues. The V gene's germline CDR1 is MDHEN and CDR2 SYDVKM. V lost 1 base and J 5 bases, leaving 15 bases between the germline ends. DNA for the CDR3: TGTGCCAGCAGTTTATTCGCCCCTAGCCAGGACGAGCAGTACTTC. Translated, it gives CASSLFAPSQDEQYF. The entire variable domain, with the rest obtained from reference TRBV28 and TRBJ2-7, is as follows: DVKVTQSSRYLVKRTGEKVFLECVQDMDHENMFWYRQDPGLGLRLIYFSYDVKMKEKGDIPEGYSVSREKKERFSLILESASTNQTSMYLCASSLFAPSQDEQYFGPGTRLTVT.

This clone appeared once. The chain has TRBV4-3 and TRBJ1-6, with no clear D. CDR3 size: 13 residues. Trimming shortened V by 0 bases and J by 11 bases, and 8 bases separated the two germline ends. Germline-derived CDR1 and CDR2 are LGHNA and YSLEER. The CDR3 nucleotides read TGCGCCAGCAGCCAAGATCTTCAGGCACCCCTCCACTTT. As protein: CASSQDLQAPLHF.

This sequence joins TRBV2 and TRBJ2-7; maybe TRBD1 (6 bases). Germline CDR1 is SNHLY and CDR2 is FYNNEI. The V and J ends lost 1 base and 2 bases respectively, with 9 bases between them. CDR3 length equals 14 residues. The CDR3 protein is CASSEVQGTYEQYF. CDR3 nucleotide sequence: TGTGCCAGCAGTGAAGTACAGGGTACCTACGAGCAGTACTTC.

The chain joins TRBV12-3 or TRBV12-4 to TRBJ1-4, with 8 positions matching TRBD1. The V segment lost 6 bases and the J segment 7 bases; nucleotides outside the gene matches: 4. The CDR3 is 13 amino acids. The CDR3 loop is CASSLDRVEKLFF. The CDR3 region has the DNA TGTGCCAGCAGCTTGGACAGGGTTGAAAAACTGTTTTTT.

The V gene is TRBV4-2, the J gene TRBJ1-1, with D uncertain. The CDR3 is 15 amino acids. The germline V gene encodes CDR1 LGHNA and CDR2 YNFKEQ. Trimming removed 1 base at V and 1 base at J, with 10 bases between. The CDR3 spells CASSQGVVQNTEAFF. The CDR3 bases are TGTGCCAGCAGCCAAGGCGTTGTGCAGAACACTGAAGCTTTCTTT.

CDR3 region: CASRSGNEKLFF. The CDR3, as DNA: TGTGCCAGCAGATCCGGTAATGAAAAACTGTTTTTT. The chain carries TRBV13 and TRBJ1-4, with D hard to call. CDR1 PRHDT and CDR2 FYEKMQ come from the germline V gene (reference sequence). Trimming stripped 6 bases from V and 4 bases from J, with 6 bases between. This CDR3 has 12 residues.

This chain links TRBV11-3 with TRBJ2-1; 7 bases fit TRBD1. Losses at the gene ends were 1 base for V and 8 bases for J; bases not matched to a gene: 5. This CDR3 region has 14 residues. In germline, CDR1 is SGHNT, CDR2 YENEEA. CDR3 protein: CASSLAWTGDEQFF. The DNA of the CDR3 is TGTGCCAGCAGCTTAGCGTGGACAGGAGATGAGCAGTTCTTC.

This clone showed up many times. V gene TRBV27 combines with J gene TRBJ1-2; 10 positions agree with TRBD1. The germline V gene has CDR1 MNHEY and CDR2 SMNVEV (reference sequence). The V gene end was trimmed by 3 bases and the J gene end by 8 bases; junction bases not matched to a gene: 6. This CDR3 contains 14 residues. The CDR3 region is CASSFGTGVGGYTF. In nucleotides, the CDR3 is TGTGCCAGCAGTTTTGGGACAGGGGTGGGAGGCTACACCTTC.

The J gene is TRBJ1-5, the V gene TRBV7-2; D remains ambiguous. Per germline, CDR1 SGHTA and CDR2 FQGNSA. V was shortened by 6 bases and J by 4 bases, with 7 bases between the two germline ends. CDR3 length: 12 residues. The DNA of the CDR3 is TGTGCCAGCAGTATCAGTAATCAGCCCCAGCATTTT. As protein: CASSISNQPQHF.

This chain uses TRBV14 with TRBJ2-1; 11 bases map to TRBD2. In germline, CDR1 is SGHDN, CDR2 FVKESK. The CDR3 is 16 residues long. Trimming cost V 2 bases and J 5 bases; bases outside gene matches: 5. The CDR3 region is CASSQLPGLADNEQFF. CDR3 sequence (DNA): TGTGCCAGCAGCCAACTGCCGGGACTAGCGGACAATGAGCAGTTCTTC.

This clone was seen only once. At the DNA level, this CDR3 is encoded by other sequences in the same sample as well. J is TRBJ1-5 and V is TRBV11-2; possible D gene TRBD1, 5 bases. Trimming took 0 bases from V and 7 from J, leaving 7 bases between them. The CDR3 is 13 residues long. Germline CDR1 is SGHAT and CDR2 is FQNNGV. Here the CDR3 reads CASSLDGGQPQHF. The CDR3 nucleotides are TGTGCCAGCAGCTTAGATGGGGGGCAGCCCCAGCATTTT.

This clone was picked up a small number of times. The chain has TRBV5-6 and TRBJ2-1; 7 bases fit TRBD2. J lost 10 bases, V lost 0 bases, and 1 base had no gene match. CDR3 length equals 12 residues. Per the germline V gene, CDR1 is SGHDT and CDR2 is YYEEEE. CDR3 coding DNA: TGTGCCAGCAGCTTGGCCGGGAGGGAGCAGTTCTTC. Its protein product is CASSLAGREQFF.

The chain links TRBV30 to TRBJ1-2, with D possibly being TRBD1 (6 bases). V was trimmed by 8 bases and J by 0 bases, leaving 25 bases between them. The CDR3 is 17 residues long. Germline V lookup: CDR1 GTSNPN, CDR2 SVGIG (reference sequence). Here the CDR3 reads CATTAGTLLETNYGYTF. The DNA of the CDR3 is TGTGCCACAACAGCTGGGACACTCCTCGAGACTAACTATGGCTACACCTTC.

This sequence joins TRBV10-3 and TRBJ2-5; 7 bases map to TRBD1. This CDR3 comprises 16 residues. Germline loops: CDR1 ENHRY, CDR2 SYGVKD. The junction had 9 bases not matched to a gene; V was cut back by 0 bases and J by 5 bases. CDR3 region: CAISESAGGLRETQYF. For the CDR3, the DNA is TGTGCCATCAGTGAGTCGGCAGGGGGTCTGCGGGAGACCCAGTACTTC.

The chain links TRBV19 to TRBJ1-5; TRBD1 agrees at 12 bases. V dropped 7 bases and J dropped 7; count of bases not matched to a gene: 8. CDR1 is LNHDA and CDR2 is SQIVND in the germline V gene (reference sequence). CDR3 length equals 15 residues. CDR3 region: CASNTGTGGRQPQHF. In nucleotides, the CDR3 is TGTGCCAGTAACACCGGGACAGGGGGCAGGCAGCCCCAGCATTTT. Filled out from reference TRBV19 and TRBJ1-5, the complete variable domain reads DGGITQSPKYLFRKEGQNVTLSCEQNLNHDAMYWYRQDPGQGLRLIYYSQIVNDFQKGDIAEGYSVSREKKESFPLTVTSAQKNPTAFYLCASNTGTGGRQPQHFGDGTRLSIL.

The rearrangement uses TRBV30 and TRBJ2-3; perhaps TRBD1 as D (5 bases). The germline V gene has CDR1 GTSNPN and CDR2 SVGIG (reference sequence). Between the trimmed V and J ends, which lost 5 bases and 0 bases, there was a span of 9 bases. CDR3 length: 13 amino acids. CDR3 in DNA: TGTGCCTGGGACAGTGACAGCACAGATACGCAGTATTTT. Translating gives CAWDSDSTDTQYF.

This clone has a handful of counts. The rearrangement links TRBV5-1 to TRBJ1-6, with a weak D call TRBD1 (5 bases). The CDR3 has 15 amino acids. V lost 4 bases and J 8 bases, leaving 16 bases between the germline ends. Germline CDR1 reads SGHRS; CDR2 reads YFSETQ. In DNA form, the CDR3 reads TGCGCCAGCAGCCTACTAGAGGGAGGGGATTCACCCCTCCACTTT. The encoded protein is CASSLLEGGDSPLHF.

V and J are TRBV25-1 and TRBJ2-3; TRBD1 aligns across 8 bases. CDR1 and CDR2 (germline): MGHDK, SYGVNS. The CDR3 covers 15 residues. Germline trimming cut 2 bases from V and 9 bases from J; bases unmatched to any gene: 10. The CDR3 region is CASSEGNRGVRTQYF. Here the CDR3 DNA reads TGTGCCAGCAGTGAAGGGAACAGGGGGGTCAGGACGCAGTATTTT.

J is TRBJ2-1 and V is TRBV4-2; the D gene is possibly TRBD1 (6 bases). CDR3 length equals 16 residues. Trimming pared 2 bases from V and 5 bases from J, leaving 16 bases between. The germline CDR1 and CDR2 sequences are LGHNA and YNFKEQ. CDR3: CASSQKPGVRDNEQFF. CDR3 DNA sequence: TGTGCCAGCAGCCAAAAACCAGGGGTACGCGACAATGAGCAGTTCTTC.

The genes are TRBV24-1 and TRBJ1-1, with a possible D match to TRBD1 (6 bases). Deletions cut 8 bases from V and 3 bases from J, with 21 bases between. This CDR3 is 16 amino acids long. Germline-derived CDR1 and CDR2 are KGHDR and SFDVKD. Here the CDR3 DNA reads TGTGCCACCACCCACGACAGGCCTTTTGAACACACTGAAGCTTTCTTT. It is translated as CATTHDRPFEHTEAFF.

This clone was picked up a small number of times. This chain joins TRBV5-1 and TRBJ1-6; 9 nucleotides agree with TRBD1. The V gene end was trimmed by 0 bases and the J gene end by 10 bases; junction bases not matched to a gene: 5. Germline CDR1 reads SGHRS; CDR2 reads YFSETQ. The CDR3 length is 15 residues. CDR3 loop: CASSLEGQGWSPLHF. The CDR3 DNA is TGCGCCAGCAGCTTGGAGGGACAGGGTTGGTCACCCCTCCACTTT.

This clone was observed a single time. The chain couples TRBV5-6 to TRBJ2-5; tentative D call: TRBD1 (6 bases). The CDR3 loop spans 14 amino acids. V was trimmed by 0 bases and J by 1 base, leaving 7 bases between them. Germline V CDR1 and CDR2: SGHDT, YYEEEE. For the CDR3, the DNA is TGTGCCAGCAGCTTGGAACAGGGCCAAGAGACCCAGTACTTC. This sequence encodes CASSLEQGQETQYF.

The chain employs TRBV10-3 and TRBJ2-3, with 10 bases fitting TRBD2. Per the germline V gene, CDR1 is ENHRY and CDR2 is SYGVKD. The V gene end was trimmed by 5 bases and the J gene end by 6 bases; junction bases not matched to a gene: 8. The CDR3 covers 15 residues. CDR3 nucleotides: TGTGCCATCAGTATAGCGGGGGGCATCGTGGATACGCAGTATTTT. Translated, it gives CAISIAGGIVDTQYF.